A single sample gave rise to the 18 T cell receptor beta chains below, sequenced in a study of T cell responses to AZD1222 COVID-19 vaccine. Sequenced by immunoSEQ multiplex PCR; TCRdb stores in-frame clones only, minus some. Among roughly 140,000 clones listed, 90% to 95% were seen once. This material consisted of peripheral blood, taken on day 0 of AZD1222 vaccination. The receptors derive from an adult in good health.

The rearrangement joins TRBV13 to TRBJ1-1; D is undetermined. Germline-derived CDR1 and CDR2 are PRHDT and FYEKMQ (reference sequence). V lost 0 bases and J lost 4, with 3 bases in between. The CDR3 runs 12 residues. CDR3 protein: CASSLGTTEAFF. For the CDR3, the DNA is TGTGCCAGCAGCTTAGGGACCACTGAAGCTTTCTTT.

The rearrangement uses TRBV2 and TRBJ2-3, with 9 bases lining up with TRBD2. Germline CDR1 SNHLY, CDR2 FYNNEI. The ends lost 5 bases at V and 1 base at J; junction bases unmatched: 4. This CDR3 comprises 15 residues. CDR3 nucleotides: TGTGCCAGCAGTTTCCAGCGGGGGGGCACAGATACGCAGTATTTT. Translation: CASSFQRGGTDTQYF.

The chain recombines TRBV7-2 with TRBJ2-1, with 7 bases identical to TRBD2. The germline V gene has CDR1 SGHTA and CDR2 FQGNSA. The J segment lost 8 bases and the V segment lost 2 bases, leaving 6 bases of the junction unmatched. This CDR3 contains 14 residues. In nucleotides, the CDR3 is TGTGCCAGCAGCTTAATCCACGCGGGAGATGAGCAGTTCTTC. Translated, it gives CASSLIHAGDEQFF.

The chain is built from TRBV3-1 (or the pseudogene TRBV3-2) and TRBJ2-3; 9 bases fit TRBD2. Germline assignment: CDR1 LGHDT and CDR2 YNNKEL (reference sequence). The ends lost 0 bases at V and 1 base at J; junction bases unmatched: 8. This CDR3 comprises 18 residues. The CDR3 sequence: CASSQDRASGDGTDTQYF. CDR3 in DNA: TGTGCCAGCAGCCAAGATCGGGCTAGCGGGGATGGCACAGATACGCAGTATTTT.

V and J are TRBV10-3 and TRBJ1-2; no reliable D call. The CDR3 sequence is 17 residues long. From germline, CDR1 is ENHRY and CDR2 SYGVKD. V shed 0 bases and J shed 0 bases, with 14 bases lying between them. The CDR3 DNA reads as TGTGCCATCAGTGAGTCAACAAGGCGGGGAGCTAACTATGGCTACACCTTC. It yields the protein CAISESTRRGANYGYTF.

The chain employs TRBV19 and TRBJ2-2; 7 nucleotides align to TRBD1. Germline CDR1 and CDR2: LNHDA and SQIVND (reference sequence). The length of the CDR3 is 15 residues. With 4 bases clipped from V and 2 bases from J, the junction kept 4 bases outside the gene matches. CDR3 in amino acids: CASSTGQRNTGELFF. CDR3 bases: TGTGCCAGTAGTACGGGACAGAGAAACACCGGGGAGCTGTTTTTT. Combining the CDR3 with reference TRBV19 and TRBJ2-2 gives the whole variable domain DGGITQSPKYLFRKEGQNVTLSCEQNLNHDAMYWYRQDPGQGLRLIYYSQIVNDFQKGDIAEGYSVSREKKESFPLTVTSAQKNPTAFYLCASSTGQRNTGELFFGEGSRLTVL.

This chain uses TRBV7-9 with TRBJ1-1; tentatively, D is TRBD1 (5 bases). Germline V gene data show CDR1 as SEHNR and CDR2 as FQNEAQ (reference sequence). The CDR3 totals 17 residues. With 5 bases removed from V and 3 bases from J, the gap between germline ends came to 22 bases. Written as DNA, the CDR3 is TGTGCCAGCAGCCCCCTAAAAGGCCTCGGAGGGGACACTGAAGCTTTCTTT. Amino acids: CASSPLKGLGGDTEAFF. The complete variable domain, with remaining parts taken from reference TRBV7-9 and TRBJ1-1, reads DTGVSQNPRHKITKRGQNVTFRCDPISEHNRLYWYRQTLGQGPEFLTYFQNEAQLEKSRLLSDRFSAERPKGSFSTLEIQRTEQGDSAMYLCASSPLKGLGGDTEAFFGQGTRLTVV.

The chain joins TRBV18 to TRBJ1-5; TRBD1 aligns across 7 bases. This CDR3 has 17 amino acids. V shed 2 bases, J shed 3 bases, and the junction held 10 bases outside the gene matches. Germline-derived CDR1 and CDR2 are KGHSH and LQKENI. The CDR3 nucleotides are TGTGCCAGCTCACCAGTGACAGGGCCCTCCTACAATCAGCCCCAGCATTTT. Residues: CASSPVTGPSYNQPQHF.

The CDR3 region has the DNA TGTGCCAGCGGTGGGCCCGCTTATGGCTACACCTTC. Protein product: CASGGPAYGYTF. V usage is TRBV28 and J usage is TRBJ1-2; D not certain. This CDR3 spans 12 amino acids. Deletions cut 8 bases from V and 5 bases from J, with 12 bases between. Germline V gene sequence: CDR1 MDHEN, CDR2 SYDVKM.

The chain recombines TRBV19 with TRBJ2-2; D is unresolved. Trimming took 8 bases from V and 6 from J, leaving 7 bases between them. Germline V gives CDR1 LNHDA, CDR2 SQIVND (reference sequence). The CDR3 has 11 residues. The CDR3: CASSFAGELFF. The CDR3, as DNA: TGTGCCAGTTCTTTTGCCGGGGAGCTGTTTTTT.

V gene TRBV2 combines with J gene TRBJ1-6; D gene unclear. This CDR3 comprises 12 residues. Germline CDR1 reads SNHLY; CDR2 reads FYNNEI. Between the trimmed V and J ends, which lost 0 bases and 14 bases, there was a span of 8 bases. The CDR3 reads CASSEAGVTLHF. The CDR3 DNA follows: TGTGCCAGCAGTGAAGCTGGGGTCACCCTCCACTTT.

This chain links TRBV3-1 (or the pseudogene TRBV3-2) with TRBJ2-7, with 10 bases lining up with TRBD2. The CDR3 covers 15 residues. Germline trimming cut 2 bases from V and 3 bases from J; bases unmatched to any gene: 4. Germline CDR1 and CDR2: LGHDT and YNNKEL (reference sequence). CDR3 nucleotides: TGTGCCAGCAGCCAATCAGCGGGAGGGCTCTACGAGCAGTACGTC. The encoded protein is CASSQSAGGLYEQYV.

CDR3 sequence reads: CAWTSGRGGYNEQFF. CDR3 coding DNA: TGTGCCTGGACTAGCGGGAGAGGGGGCTACAATGAGCAGTTCTTC. V gene TRBV30 combines with J gene TRBJ2-1; 10 nucleotides align to TRBD2. The J segment lost 3 bases and the V segment lost 4 bases, leaving 6 bases of the junction unmatched. The germline gives CDR1 GTSNPN, CDR2 SVGIG (reference sequence). The CDR3 loop spans 15 amino acids. Drawing the rest from reference TRBV30 and TRBJ2-1, the complete variable domain is SQTIHQWPATLVQPVGSPLSLECTVEGTSNPNLYWYRQAAGRGLQLLFYSVGIGQISSEVPQNLSASRPQDRQFILSSKKLLLSDSGFYLCAWTSGRGGYNEQFFGPGTRLTVL.

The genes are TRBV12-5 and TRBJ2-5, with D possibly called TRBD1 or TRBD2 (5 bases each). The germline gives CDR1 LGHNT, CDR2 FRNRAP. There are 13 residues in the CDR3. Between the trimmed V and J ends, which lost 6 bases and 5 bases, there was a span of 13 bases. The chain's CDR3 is CASGRDVVETQYF. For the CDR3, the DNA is TGTGCTAGTGGCCGGGACGTAGTGGAGACCCAGTACTTC.

CDR3 loop: CASSLGTSGSYNEQFF. CDR3 nucleotide sequence: TGCGCCAGCAGCTTAGGGACTAGCGGTTCCTACAATGAGCAGTTCTTC. V is TRBV5-1 and J is TRBJ2-1; 11 bases line up with TRBD2. After removal of 2 bases from V and 1 base from J, the junction contained 2 bases not matched to a gene. This CDR3 contains 16 residues. Germline V gene sequence: CDR1 SGHRS, CDR2 YFSETQ. Complete variable domain (other parts from reference TRBV5-1 and TRBJ2-1): KAGVTQTPRYLIKTRGQQVTLSCSPISGHRSVSWYQQTPGQGLQFLFEYFSETQRNKGNFPGRFSGRQFSNSRSEMNVSTLELGDSALYLCASSLGTSGSYNEQFFGPGTRLTVL.

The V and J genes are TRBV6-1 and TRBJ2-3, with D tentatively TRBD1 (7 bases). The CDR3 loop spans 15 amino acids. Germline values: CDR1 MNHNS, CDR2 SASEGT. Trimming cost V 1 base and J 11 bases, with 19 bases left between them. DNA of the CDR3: TGTGCCAGCAGTGAAGTGGGACAGAGGACTACCCAGCAGTATTTT. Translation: CASSEVGQRTTQQYF.

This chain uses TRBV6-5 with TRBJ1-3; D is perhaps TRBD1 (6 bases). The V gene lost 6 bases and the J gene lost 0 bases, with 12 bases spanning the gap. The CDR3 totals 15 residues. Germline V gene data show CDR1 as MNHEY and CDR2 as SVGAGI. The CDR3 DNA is TGTGCCAGCAGCCCGGACAGCCACTCTGGAAACACCATATATTTT. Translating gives CASSPDSHSGNTIYF.

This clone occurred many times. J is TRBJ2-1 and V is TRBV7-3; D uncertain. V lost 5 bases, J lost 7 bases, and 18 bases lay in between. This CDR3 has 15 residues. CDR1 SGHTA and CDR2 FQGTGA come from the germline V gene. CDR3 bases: TGTGCCAGCAGCCCAACCAAGGGTTTTGGGAATGAGCAGTTCTTC. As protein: CASSPTKGFGNEQFF.